These 30 T cell receptor beta chains originate from one sample sequenced in a study of cytomegalovirus exposure and HLA in healthy donors. Amplification used 60 Vbeta primers and 13 Jbeta primers. Only in-frame clones appear in the TCRdb table, and some are missing; sequencing was by immunoSEQ multiplex PCR. In the table there are about 160,000 clones, around 74% of which are singletons. The sequenced sample consisted of PBMCs. The receptors derive from a man younger than 35 in good health and CMV-seronegative.

The CDR3 coding sequence is TGTGCCAGCAGCGGGACAGGGATCTCTTCGGCTAACTATGGCTACACCTTC. Its protein product is CASSGTGISSANYGYTF. The V call is TRBV5-6, the J call TRBJ1-2; 9 bases are a match to TRBD1. Germline V gene data show CDR1 as SGHDT and CDR2 as YYEEEE. With V trimmed by 4 bases and J by 0 bases, 10 bases remained unmatched. CDR3 length: 17 amino acids.

This clone was seen a handful of times. This specimen includes other DNA sequences encoding the same CDR3. This rearrangement joins TRBV18 to TRBJ2-1; TRBD2 agrees at 10 bases. The V gene end was trimmed by 5 bases and the J gene end by 4 bases; junction bases not matched to a gene: 5. Germline V gives CDR1 KGHSH, CDR2 LQKENI. The CDR3 runs to 15 residues. CDR3 residues: CASSVGLAEYNEQFF. The CDR3 DNA reads as TGTGCCAGCTCAGTTGGACTAGCGGAGTACAATGAGCAGTTCTTC.

The chain recombines TRBV28 with TRBJ2-3; weak D call: TRBD2 (6 bases). This CDR3 is 15 amino acids long. Germline values: CDR1 MDHEN, CDR2 SYDVKM. V shed 6 bases and J shed 5 bases, with 18 bases lying between them. This chain's CDR3 is CASSLPGTGGDTQYF. In DNA form, the CDR3 reads TGTGCCAGCAGCCTCCCCGGGACTGGGGGAGATACGCAGTATTTT.

This clone was recorded only once. The chain combines TRBV19 with TRBJ1-5, with 7 bases fitting TRBD1. Germline V lookup: CDR1 LNHDA, CDR2 SQIVND (reference sequence). The J segment lost 3 bases and the V segment lost 2 bases, leaving 10 bases of the junction unmatched. This CDR3 contains 17 residues. As DNA, the CDR3 is TGTGCCAGTAGTATATGGTCCGGGGGACAGTTCAATCAGCCCCAGCATTTT. This encodes CASSIWSGGQFNQPQHF.

Comment on this clone: Additional DNA sequences in this sample encode the identical CDR3. The chain combines TRBV7-2 with TRBJ2-7; the match to TRBD1 covers 10 bases. The CDR3 has 14 residues. CDR1 is SGHTA, CDR2 FQGNSA, per germline. V dropped 5 bases and J dropped 2; count of bases not matched to a gene: 3. This chain's CDR3 is CASSPGQGAYEQYF. CDR3 DNA sequence: TGTGCCAGCAGCCCTGGACAGGGGGCCTACGAGCAGTACTTC.

The genes are TRBV5-4 and TRBJ2-3, with D maybe TRBD1 (5 bases). V lost 6 bases and J 1 base, leaving 9 bases between the germline ends. This CDR3 has 13 amino acids. Germline V gives CDR1 SGHNT, CDR2 YYREEE (reference sequence). CDR3 in amino acids: CASKVRGTDTQYF. The CDR3 DNA is TGTGCCAGCAAGGTCAGGGGCACAGATACGCAGTATTTT.

A note on this clone: At one of its ends the junction is not consistent with the germline gene, which may arise from a read error. The chain joins TRBV5-5 to TRBJ2-7; TRBD2 matches 7 bases. The V gene's germline CDR1 is SGHKS and CDR2 YYEKEE (reference sequence). The CDR3 contains 15 residues. The CDR3 DNA reads TGTACCAGCAGCTTAATAGGGGAGGGCCCAGGCGAGCAGTACTTC. Protein sequence: CTSSLIGEGPGEQYF.

The chain couples TRBV6-6 to TRBJ2-3; TRBD2 is a possible D gene (5 bases). Trimming stripped 4 bases from V and 2 bases from J, with 16 bases between. Germline V lookup: CDR1 MNHNY, CDR2 SVGAGI (reference sequence). The length of the CDR3 is 16 residues. The CDR3: CASSLRAGITTDTQYF. The CDR3 DNA follows: TGTGCCAGCAGTTTGAGGGCAGGAATCACCACAGATACGCAGTATTTT.

The V and J genes are TRBV6-4 and TRBJ2-2, with 7 bases identical to TRBD2. J was trimmed by 7 bases and V by 0 bases; bases with no gene match: 8. The CDR3 runs to 16 residues. Looked up from germline, CDR1 is MRHNA and CDR2 is SNTAGT. This CDR3 reads CASSDSEGGPNGELFF. The CDR3 nucleotides read TGTGCCAGCAGTGACTCAGAGGGAGGGCCGAACGGGGAGCTGTTTTTT.

The sample holds one count of this clone. The rearrangement links TRBV2 to TRBJ2-5; TRBD2 agrees at 12 bases. J gave up 3 bases and V 2 bases, and 4 bases lay outside the gene matches. CDR1 is SNHLY, CDR2 FYNNEI, per germline. The length of the CDR3 is 16 residues. The CDR3 is CASSERLAGVKETQYF. The CDR3 DNA is TGTGCCAGCAGTGAAAGACTAGCGGGAGTTAAAGAGACCCAGTACTTC.

The rearrangement uses TRBV7-9 and TRBJ2-5; possible D gene TRBD1, 5 bases. Per germline, CDR1 SEHNR and CDR2 FQNEAQ (reference sequence). The CDR3 loop spans 15 amino acids. The V end was cut by 2 bases, the J end by 4 bases, with 14 bases between. The CDR3 sequence is CASSLFPAGRETQYF. The DNA for the CDR3 is TGTGCCAGCAGCTTATTTCCCGCAGGGCGAGAGACCCAGTACTTC.

V and J are TRBV7-9 and TRBJ2-3; 11 bases are a match to TRBD2. Germline CDR1 and CDR2: SEHNR and FQNEAQ (reference sequence). V dropped 4 bases and J dropped 1; count of bases not matched to a gene: 4. CDR3 length equals 16 residues. CDR3 sequence reads: CASSSPLAGGTDTQYF. Here the CDR3 DNA reads TGTGCCAGCAGCTCTCCACTAGCGGGGGGCACAGATACGCAGTATTTT.

The V call is TRBV11-2, the J call TRBJ2-7; TRBD1 aligns across 9 bases. J lost 5 bases, V lost 4 bases, and 9 bases had no gene match. The CDR3 runs to 15 residues. Germline-derived CDR1 and CDR2 are SGHAT and FQNNGV. The CDR3 nucleotides are TGTGCCAGCAGCTCGCTCCGGGACAGGGACCACGAGCAGTACTTC. Its translation: CASSSLRDRDHEQYF.

The V call is TRBV11-2, the J call TRBJ2-7; 11 bases are a match to TRBD2. Germline V gene data show CDR1 as SGHAT and CDR2 as FQNNGV. The CDR3 has 17 amino acids. The ends lost 6 bases at V and 0 bases at J; junction bases unmatched: 10. The CDR3, as DNA: TGTGCCAGCAGATCGACTAGCGGGACCTACTTCTCCTACGAGCAGTACTTC. Protein product: CASRSTSGTYFSYEQYF.

The rearrangement links TRBV2 to TRBJ2-1; possibly TRBD2 for D (5 bases). The CDR3 totals 13 residues. Germline V lookup: CDR1 SNHLY, CDR2 FYNNEI. Trimming removed 6 bases at V and 0 bases at J, with 6 bases between. In DNA form, the CDR3 reads TGTGCCAGCAGGGGGAGCTCCTACAATGAGCAGTTCTTC. Protein sequence: CASRGSSYNEQFF.

The V and J genes are TRBV6-6 and TRBJ2-7, with 11 nucleotides matching TRBD2. The CDR3 consists of 14 residues. Germline V gene sequence: CDR1 MNHNY, CDR2 SVGAGI (reference sequence). V lost 6 bases, J lost 3 bases, and 4 bases stayed unmatched. As DNA, the CDR3 is TGTGCCAGCAGCTCACTAGCGGGAGTCTACGAGCAGTACTTC. Translation: CASSSLAGVYEQYF.

The chain has TRBV19 and TRBJ1-1; the D gene is possibly TRBD1 (5 bases). This CDR3 is 15 amino acids long. The V gene's germline CDR1 is LNHDA and CDR2 SQIVND (reference sequence). Trimming removed 3 bases from V and 3 bases from J, with 14 bases in between. The CDR3 is CASSMWGRYHTEAFF. The CDR3 region has the DNA TGTGCCAGTAGTATGTGGGGGAGGTACCACACTGAAGCTTTCTTT. Based on the CDR3 plus reference TRBV19 and TRBJ1-1, the full variable domain is DGGITQSPKYLFRKEGQNVTLSCEQNLNHDAMYWYRQDPGQGLRLIYYSQIVNDFQKGDIAEGYSVSREKKESFPLTVTSAQKNPTAFYLCASSMWGRYHTEAFFGQGTRLTVV.

This sequence joins TRBV5-1 and TRBJ2-7; 12 bases are a match to TRBD2. Germline-derived CDR1 and CDR2 are SGHRS and YFSETQ. The junction had 10 bases not matched to a gene; V was cut back by 3 bases and J by 12 bases. This CDR3 contains 14 residues. This CDR3 is CASSYRLAGANPYF. CDR3 bases: TGCGCCAGCAGCTACCGACTAGCGGGAGCGAACCCGTACTTC.

The chain combines TRBV27 with TRBJ2-1; possibly TRBD1 for D (7 bases). The CDR3 covers 16 residues. Germline V CDR1 and CDR2: MNHEY, SMNVEV (reference sequence). The V and J ends lost 3 bases and 7 bases respectively, with 19 bases between them. The DNA of the CDR3 is TGTGCCAGCAGTTTGGCGGTTGCAGGGGGGACGAATGAGCAGTTCTTC. Its protein is CASSLAVAGGTNEQFF.

The rearrangement uses TRBV7-8 and TRBJ2-7; tentatively, D is TRBD2 (5 bases). The CDR3 is 12 amino acids. The germline V gene encodes CDR1 SGHVS and CDR2 FQNEAQ. V was pared by 5 bases and J by 0 bases, with 5 bases between. This chain's CDR3 is CASSGSSYEQYF. The CDR3 DNA is TGTGCCAGCAGCGGGAGCTCCTACGAGCAGTACTTC.

The V call is TRBV18, the J call TRBJ2-2, with 13 bases aligning to TRBD2. In germline, CDR1 is KGHSH, CDR2 LQKENI. The CDR3 contains 20 residues. Unmatched junction bases numbered 18, after V lost 5 bases and J lost 6 bases. CDR3 amino acids: CASSGDRQGGLAGEAGELFF. The CDR3 coding sequence is TGTGCCAGCTCAGGAGATCGACAGGGAGGACTAGCGGGAGAGGCCGGGGAGCTGTTTTTT.

V is TRBV6-5 and J is TRBJ2-7; 7 positions agree with TRBD1. CDR1 MNHEY and CDR2 SVGAGI come from the germline V gene. This CDR3 is 15 amino acids long. J was trimmed by 3 bases and V by 2 bases; bases with no gene match: 7. The chain's CDR3 is CASSYSRDRIYEQYF. CDR3 coding DNA: TGTGCCAGCAGTTACAGTAGGGACAGAATCTACGAGCAGTACTTC.

V usage is TRBV2 and J usage is TRBJ2-5, with 9 bases identical to TRBD1. This CDR3 has 13 residues. V lost 7 bases, J lost 7 bases, and 7 bases stayed unmatched. Per the germline V gene, CDR1 is SNHLY and CDR2 is FYNNEI. DNA for the CDR3: TGTGCCAGCATCGGGACAGGGAAAGGGACCCAGTACTTC. Translating gives CASIGTGKGTQYF.

This chain connects TRBV6-1 to TRBJ2-3, with a weak D call TRBD2 (5 bases). V was cut by 8 bases and J by 2 bases, with 11 bases left in between. There are 13 residues in the CDR3. Looked up from germline, CDR1 is MNHNS and CDR2 is SASEGT. CDR3: CASESGSTDTQYF. The CDR3 DNA reads as TGTGCCAGCGAGAGCGGATCCACAGATACGCAGTATTTT.

The chain links TRBV5-8 to TRBJ2-2; D may be TRBD2 (6 bases). The CDR3 extends over 15 amino acids. Germline V gene sequence: CDR1 SGHTS, CDR2 YDEGEE. The germline V and J ends were trimmed by 0 bases and 3 bases, with 9 bases remaining between them. CDR3 region: CASSLEEGYTGELFF. As DNA, the CDR3 is TGTGCCAGCAGCTTGGAGGAGGGTTACACCGGGGAGCTGTTTTTT.

The chain has TRBV11-2 and TRBJ1-1, with TRBD1 identical over 8 bases. Germline-derived CDR1 and CDR2 are SGHAT and FQNNGV. This CDR3 spans 14 amino acids. With 4 bases clipped from V and 6 bases from J, the junction kept 7 bases outside the gene matches. This CDR3 is CASSSYRGYAEAFF. CDR3 sequence (DNA): TGTGCCAGCAGCTCCTACAGGGGGTACGCTGAAGCTTTCTTT.

CDR3 in amino acids: CATSRNYLSGASTDTQYF. For the CDR3, the DNA is TGTGCCACCAGCAGAAATTACCTTAGCGGGGCTAGCACAGATACGCAGTATTTT. This chain joins TRBV15 and TRBJ2-3; TRBD2 aligns across 8 bases. J was trimmed by 0 bases and V by 2 bases; bases with no gene match: 10. The CDR3 consists of 18 residues. Germline V gives CDR1 LNHNV, CDR2 YYDKDF (reference sequence).

V usage is TRBV5-1 and J usage is TRBJ1-4; D might be TRBD1 (5 bases). Trimming cost V 4 bases and J 8 bases, with 21 bases left between them. Germline V gene lookup returns CDR1 SGHRS and CDR2 YFSETQ. This CDR3 has 16 residues. The DNA of the CDR3 is TGCGCCAGCAGCCCTGGAGTGGGGCCCCATACGGAAAAACTGTTTTTT. Its translation is CASSPGVGPHTEKLFF.

This clone was observed once. This sequence joins TRBV19 and TRBJ2-1, with 12 bases that match TRBD2. Germline V gene data show CDR1 as LNHDA and CDR2 as SQIVND (reference sequence). The CDR3 runs to 17 residues. V gave up 10 bases and J gave up 1 base; unmatched junction bases: 11. CDR3 loop: CATRRLAGGASYNEQFF. The DNA for the CDR3 is TGTGCCACTCGGAGGCTAGCGGGAGGGGCTTCCTACAATGAGCAGTTCTTC.

V gene TRBV6-1 combines with J gene TRBJ2-2, with D unresolved. Trimming shortened V by 6 bases and J by 4 bases, and 9 bases separated the two germline ends. The germline gives CDR1 MNHNS, CDR2 SASEGT. The CDR3 length is 13 residues. The chain's CDR3 is CASRALGTGELFF. CDR3 coding DNA: TGTGCCAGCAGAGCTCTAGGCACCGGGGAGCTGTTTTTT.